The rows below give T cell receptor beta chains drawn from one sample of a study of OX40 agonist ivuxolimab in advanced cancers. This table comes from immunoSEQ multiplex PCR, and its TCRdb copy is limited to in-frame clones, with some not included. The sample shows roughly 63,000 clones, roughly 87% of them seen only once. This specimen consisted of CD4+ or CD8+ T cells sorted from blood, obtained in a trial of the OX40 agonist ivuxolimab. All receptors come from an adult with an advanced solid tumor such as melanoma, head and neck, liver or kidney cancer. The CDR3 runs from the conserved cysteine through the conserved F or W.

v_call	j_call	cdr3_aa
TRBV5-1	TRBJ2-7	CASSLGRGLEQYF
TRBV6-5	TRBJ2-1	CASSYSRNNEQFF
TRBV19	TRBJ2-5	CASSIARTGPTTEETQYF
TRBV4-1	TRBJ2-3	CASSQRGGSTDTQYF
TRBV19	TRBJ2-7	CASSISGGRSYEQYF
TRBV5-4	TRBJ1-5	CASSFFGQGSHQPQHF
TRBV19	TRBJ1-4	CASGWDSENEKLFF
TRBV4-1	TRBJ2-1	CASSQVPGYNEQFF
TRBV27	TRBJ2-3	CASSLSVGSDTQYF
TRBV19	TRBJ1-2	CASSIEETGGYYGYTF